This TCR beta chain was retrieved from a study of blood T cell repertoires in COVID-19. About the research overall: T cells, B-cell-depleted T cells, or PBMCs provided the cDNA or gDNA that served as material.

V was pared by 5 bases and J by 0 bases, with 4 bases of the junction left unmatched. The CDR3 covers 16 residues. The V gene's germline CDR1 is MNHEY and CDR2 SVGEGT. As processed by the authors: For nucleated cells, counts were estimated from reference gene primer amplification. Measured with immunoSEQ multiplex PCR; TCRdb has only the in-frame clones, and not every one. The V and J calls and the clone size are those of that table, but D and trimming were determined from the DNA. The repertoire holds 650,000 to 800,000 clones, with over 80% as singletons. The sequenced sample consisted of peripheral blood. The source is a woman between 18 and 29 years old with acute or convalescent COVID-19. V and J are TRBV6-2 or TRBV6-3 and TRBJ1-6, with 7 bases aligning to TRBD1. The CDR3 loop is CASSPGGSSYNSPLHF. For the CDR3, the DNA is TGTGCCAGCAGTCCAGGGGGGAGCTCCTATAATTCACCCCTCCACTTT.